This TCR beta chain was recorded in a study of blood T cell repertoires in COVID-19. Germline lookup yields CDR1 SGHNT and CDR2 YYREEE (reference sequence). The length of the CDR3 is 15 residues. Trimming cost V 3 bases and J 7 bases; bases outside gene matches: 7. Repertoires were generated with immunoSEQ multiplex PCR, while TCRdb's copy carries only in-frame clones and drops some. The data contain roughly 75,000 clones, roughly nine tenths of them seen just once; the ten biggest clones take up approximately 17%. This clonotype was sampled from a man older than 75 in a cohort sampled during active COVID-19. The chain has TRBV5-4 and TRBJ2-1; the match to TRBD2 covers 10 bases. The sample comprised peripheral blood. The chain's CDR3 is CASSSLSGGWNEQFF. CDR3 nucleotides: TGTGCCAGCAGCTCGCTTAGCGGGGGGTGGAATGAGCAGTTCTTC. Full variable domain (missing parts from reference TRBV5-4 and TRBJ2-1): ETGVTQSPTHLIKTRGQQVTLRCSSQSGHNTVSWYQQALGQGPQFIFQYYREEENGRGNFPPRFSGLQFPNYSSELNVNALELDDSALYLCASSSLSGGWNEQFFGPGTRLTVL.